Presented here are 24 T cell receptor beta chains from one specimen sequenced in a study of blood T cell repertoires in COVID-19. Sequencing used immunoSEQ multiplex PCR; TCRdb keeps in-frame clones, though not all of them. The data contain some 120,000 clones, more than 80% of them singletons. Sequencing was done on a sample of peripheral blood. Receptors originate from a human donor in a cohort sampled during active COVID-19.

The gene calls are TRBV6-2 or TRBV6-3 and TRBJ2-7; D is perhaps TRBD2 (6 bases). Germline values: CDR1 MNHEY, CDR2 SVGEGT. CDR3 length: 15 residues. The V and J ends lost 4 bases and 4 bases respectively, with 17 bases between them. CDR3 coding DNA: TGTGCCAGCAGTTTAGACGGGACTTCACAATACGAGCAGTACTTC. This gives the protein CASSLDGTSQYEQYF.

The CDR3 coding sequence is TGTGCCAGCTCAGAGGACGGCGGGGAGACCCAGTACTTC. This translates into CASSEDGGETQYF. This chain joins TRBV18 and TRBJ2-5; D might be TRBD2 (5 bases). CDR3 length: 13 residues. Trimming left V 5 bases short and J 5 bases short, with 12 bases between. Germline V gene data show CDR1 as KGHSH and CDR2 as LQKENI.

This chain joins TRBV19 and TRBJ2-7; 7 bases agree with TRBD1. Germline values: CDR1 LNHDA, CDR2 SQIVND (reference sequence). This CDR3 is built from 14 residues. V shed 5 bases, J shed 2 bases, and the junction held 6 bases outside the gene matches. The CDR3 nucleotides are TGTGCCAGTAGTGCACGGGACAGAACCTACGAGCAGTACGTC. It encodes CASSARDRTYEQYV.

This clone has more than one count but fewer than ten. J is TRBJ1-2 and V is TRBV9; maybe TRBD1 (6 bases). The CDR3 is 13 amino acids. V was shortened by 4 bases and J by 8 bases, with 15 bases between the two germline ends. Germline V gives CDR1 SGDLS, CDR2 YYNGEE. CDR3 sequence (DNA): TGTGCCAGCAGCACGAACAGGGAATTGGGCTACACCTTC. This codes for CASSTNRELGYTF.

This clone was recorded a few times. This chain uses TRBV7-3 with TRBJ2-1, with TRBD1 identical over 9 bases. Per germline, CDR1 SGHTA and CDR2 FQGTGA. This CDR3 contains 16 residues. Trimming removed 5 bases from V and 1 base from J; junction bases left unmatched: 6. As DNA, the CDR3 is TGTGCCAGCAGCCCACGGACAGGGGAATCCTACAATGAGCAGTTCTTC. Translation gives CASSPRTGESYNEQFF.

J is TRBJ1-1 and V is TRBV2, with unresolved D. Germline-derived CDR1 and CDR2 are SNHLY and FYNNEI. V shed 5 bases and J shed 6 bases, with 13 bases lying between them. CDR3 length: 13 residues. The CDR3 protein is CASSITVVAEAFF. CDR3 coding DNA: TGTGCCAGCAGTATAACTGTGGTCGCTGAAGCTTTCTTT. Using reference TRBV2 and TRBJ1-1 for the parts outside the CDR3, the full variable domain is EPEVTQTPSHQVTQMGQEVILRCVPISNHLYFYWYRQILGQKVEFLVSFYNNEISEKSEIFDDQFSVERPDGSNFTLKIRSTKLEDSAMYFCASSITVVAEAFFGQGTRLTVV.

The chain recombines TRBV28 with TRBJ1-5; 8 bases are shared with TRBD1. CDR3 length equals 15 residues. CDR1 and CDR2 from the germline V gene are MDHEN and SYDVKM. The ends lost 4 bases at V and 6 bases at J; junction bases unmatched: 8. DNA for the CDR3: TGTGCCAGCAGTTCTCGGACAGGGAATGGTCAGCCCCAGCATTTT. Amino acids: CASSSRTGNGQPQHF.

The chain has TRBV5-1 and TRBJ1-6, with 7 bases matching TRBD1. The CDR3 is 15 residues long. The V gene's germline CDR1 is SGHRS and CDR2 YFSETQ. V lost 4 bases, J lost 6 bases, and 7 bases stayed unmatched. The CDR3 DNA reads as TGCGCCAGCAGCCCCACAGGGGATGGTAATTCACCCCTCCACTTT. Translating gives CASSPTGDGNSPLHF.

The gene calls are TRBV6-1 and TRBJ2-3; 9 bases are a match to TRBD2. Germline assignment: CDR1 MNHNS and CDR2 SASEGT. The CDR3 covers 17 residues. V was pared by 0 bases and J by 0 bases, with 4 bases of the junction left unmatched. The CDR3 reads CASSEALAGGSTDTQYF. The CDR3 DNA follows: TGTGCCAGCAGTGAAGCGCTCGCGGGAGGGAGCACAGATACGCAGTATTTT.

CDR3 sequence (DNA): TGTGCCAGCAGCCCGGGGGGGCTCCCTAACTATGGCTACACCTTC. It specifies CASSPGGLPNYGYTF. V is TRBV6-6 and J is TRBJ1-2, with a possible D match to TRBD1 (6 bases). With 6 bases removed from V and 0 bases from J, the gap between germline ends came to 14 bases. Germline lookup yields CDR1 MNHNY and CDR2 SVGAGI (reference sequence). The CDR3 has 15 residues.

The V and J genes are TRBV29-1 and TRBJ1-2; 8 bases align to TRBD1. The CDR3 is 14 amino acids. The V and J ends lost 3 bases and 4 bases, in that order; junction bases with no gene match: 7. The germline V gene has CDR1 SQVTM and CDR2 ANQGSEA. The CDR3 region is CSVEGTGDLYGYTF. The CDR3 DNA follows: TGCAGCGTTGAGGGGACAGGCGACCTCTATGGCTACACCTTC.

DNA of the CDR3: TGTGCCAGTAGTTGGGGAGGGTTAGAGGGCTACACCTTC. It translates to CASSWGGLEGYTF. The chain links TRBV19 to TRBJ1-2; D is undetermined. The V end was cut by 5 bases, the J end by 8 bases, with 15 bases between. Germline values: CDR1 LNHDA, CDR2 SQIVND (reference sequence). The CDR3 totals 13 residues.

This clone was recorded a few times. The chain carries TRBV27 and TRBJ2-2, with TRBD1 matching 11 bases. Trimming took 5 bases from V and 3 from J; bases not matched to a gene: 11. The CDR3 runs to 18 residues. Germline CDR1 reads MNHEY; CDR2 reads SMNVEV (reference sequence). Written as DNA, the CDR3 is TGTGCCAGCAGTCACGGACAGGGGGCGCGGGGGGACACCGGGGAGCTGTTTTTT. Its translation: CASSHGQGARGDTGELFF.

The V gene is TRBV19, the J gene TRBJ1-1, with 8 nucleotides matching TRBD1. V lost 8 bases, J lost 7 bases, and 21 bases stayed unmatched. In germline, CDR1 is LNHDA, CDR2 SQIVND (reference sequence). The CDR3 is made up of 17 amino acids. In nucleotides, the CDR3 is TGTGCCAGTTGCGTGGGTCCGGGACAGGCCGTAACGAGTGAAGCTTTCTTT. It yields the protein CASCVGPGQAVTSEAFF.

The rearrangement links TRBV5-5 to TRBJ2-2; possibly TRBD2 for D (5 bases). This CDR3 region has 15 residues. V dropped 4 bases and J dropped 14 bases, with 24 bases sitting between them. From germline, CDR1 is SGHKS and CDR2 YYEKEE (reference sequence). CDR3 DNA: TGTGCCAGCAGCCCCCGGGGAACGGGCAATTGGAAACTGTTTTTT. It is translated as CASSPRGTGNWKLFF.

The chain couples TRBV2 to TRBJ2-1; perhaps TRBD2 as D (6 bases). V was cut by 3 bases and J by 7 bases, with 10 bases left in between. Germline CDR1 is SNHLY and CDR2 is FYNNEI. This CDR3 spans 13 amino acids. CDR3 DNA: TGTGCCAGCAGTGACCCAGGGAGGAATGAGCAGTTCTTC. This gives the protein CASSDPGRNEQFF.

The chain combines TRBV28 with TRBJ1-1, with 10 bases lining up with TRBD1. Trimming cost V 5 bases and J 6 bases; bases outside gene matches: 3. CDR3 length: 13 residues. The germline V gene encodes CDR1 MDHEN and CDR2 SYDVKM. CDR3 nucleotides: TGTGCCAGCAGTGGGACAGGGGTCCCTGAAGCTTTCTTT. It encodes CASSGTGVPEAFF.

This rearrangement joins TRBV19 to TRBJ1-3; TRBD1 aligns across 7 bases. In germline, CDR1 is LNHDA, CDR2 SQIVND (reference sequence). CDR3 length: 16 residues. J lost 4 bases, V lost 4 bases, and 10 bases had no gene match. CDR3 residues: CASSTSTGLEGNTIYF. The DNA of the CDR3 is TGTGCCAGTAGTACTTCGACAGGGTTAGAGGGAAACACCATATATTTT.

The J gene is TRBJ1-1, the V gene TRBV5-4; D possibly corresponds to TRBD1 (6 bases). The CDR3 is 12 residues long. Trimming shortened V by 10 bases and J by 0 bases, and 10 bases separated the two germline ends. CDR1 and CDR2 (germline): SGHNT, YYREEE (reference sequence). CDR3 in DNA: TGTGCCGGTGGGGGCATGAACACTGAAGCTTTCTTT. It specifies CAGGGMNTEAFF.

CDR3 sequence reads: CASSSGYDGYLEQFF. The CDR3 coding sequence is TGTGCCAGCAGCTCGGGTTACGACGGGTACCTAGAGCAGTTCTTC. This chain uses TRBV7-9 with TRBJ2-1; no reliable D call. This CDR3 region has 15 residues. Germline loops: CDR1 SEHNR, CDR2 FQNEAQ (reference sequence). With 4 bases removed from V and 10 bases from J, the gap between germline ends came to 20 bases.

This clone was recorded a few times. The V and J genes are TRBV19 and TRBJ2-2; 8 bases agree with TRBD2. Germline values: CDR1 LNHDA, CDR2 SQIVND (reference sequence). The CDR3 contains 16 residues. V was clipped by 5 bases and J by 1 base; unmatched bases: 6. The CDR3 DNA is TGTGCCAGTAGTCGATTCGGGGGGGTGAACACCGGGGAGCTGTTTTTT. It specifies CASSRFGGVNTGELFF.

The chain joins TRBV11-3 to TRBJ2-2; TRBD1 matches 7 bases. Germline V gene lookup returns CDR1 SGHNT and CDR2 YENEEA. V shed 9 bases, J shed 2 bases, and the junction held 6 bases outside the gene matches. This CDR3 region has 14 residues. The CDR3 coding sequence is TGTGCCAGAGGGGACAGCCTTAACACCGGGGAGCTGTTTTTT. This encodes CARGDSLNTGELFF.

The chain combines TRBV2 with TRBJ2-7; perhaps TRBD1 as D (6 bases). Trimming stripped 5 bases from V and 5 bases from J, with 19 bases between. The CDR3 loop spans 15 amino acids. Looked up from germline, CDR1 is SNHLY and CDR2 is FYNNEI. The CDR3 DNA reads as TGTGCCAGCAGTCGTCGCCGGGACACCCCTAACGAGCAGTACGTC. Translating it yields CASSRRRDTPNEQYV.

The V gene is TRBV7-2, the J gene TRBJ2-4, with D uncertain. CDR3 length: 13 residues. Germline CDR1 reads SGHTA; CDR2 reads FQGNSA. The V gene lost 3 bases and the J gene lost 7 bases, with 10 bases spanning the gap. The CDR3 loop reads CASSFSQQNIQYF. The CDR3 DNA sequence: TGTGCCAGCAGCTTCTCACAACAGAACATTCAGTACTTC.